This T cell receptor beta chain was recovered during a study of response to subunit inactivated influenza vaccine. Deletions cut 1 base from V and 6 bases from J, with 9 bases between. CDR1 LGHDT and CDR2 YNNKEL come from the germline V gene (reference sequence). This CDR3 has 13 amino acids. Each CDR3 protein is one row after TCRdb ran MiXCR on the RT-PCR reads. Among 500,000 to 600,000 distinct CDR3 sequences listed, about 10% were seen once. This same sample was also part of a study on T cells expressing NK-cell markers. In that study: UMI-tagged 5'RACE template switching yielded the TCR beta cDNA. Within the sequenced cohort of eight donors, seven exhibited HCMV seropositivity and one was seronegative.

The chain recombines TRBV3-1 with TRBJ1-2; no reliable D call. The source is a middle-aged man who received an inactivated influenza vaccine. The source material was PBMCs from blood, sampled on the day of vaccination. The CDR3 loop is CASSQVPGDGYTF. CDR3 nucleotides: TGTGCCAGCAGCCAAGTGCCTGGGGATGGCTACACCTTC.